These T cell receptor beta chains were read from a single sample in a study of T cells in Graves' hyperthyroidism and ophthalmopathy. TCRdb re-analysed the multiplex PCR reads in MiXCR, keeping a single row per CDR3 protein. The repertoire holds roughly 500,000 distinct CDR3 sequences, with around 43% as singletons. What was sequenced was peripheral blood or thyroid tissue (not recorded which). These receptors came from an adult woman with Graves' disease, either hyperthyroidism or ophthalmopathy (not recorded which). CDR3s include the opening cysteine and the closing phenylalanine or tryptophan. A D gene is named only where the DNA matches it firmly. The size field is filled for only some rows; it gives once, few, many or a size class.

v_gene	j_gene	abundance	d_gene	CDR3aa	CDR3nt
TRBV7-9	TRBJ1-1	-	-	CASSRGRGDTEAFF	TGTGCCAGCAGCCGCGGTCGGGGGGATACTGAAGCTTTCTTT
TRBV2	TRBJ2-7	-	TRBD2	CASSDGLAGAWEQYF	TGTGCCAGCAGTGACGGGCTAGCGGGGGCCTGGGAGCAGTACTTC
TRBV29-1	TRBJ2-2	-	-	CSVEGGASTGELFF	TGCAGCGTTGAAGGGGGGGCGAGCACCGGGGAGCTGTTTTTT
TRBV13	TRBJ1-1	many	-	CASRFRSPENTEAFF	TGTGCCAGCCGTTTCCGGAGCCCAGAGAACACTGAAGCTTTCTTT
TRBV5-1	TRBJ1-1	-	-	CASSNTAGNTEAFF	TGCGCCAGCAGCAACACAGCGGGGAACACTGAAGCTTTCTTT
TRBV29-1	TRBJ2-2	-	TRBD2	CSVASGSTSGELFF	TGCAGCGTTGCTAGCGGGAGTACCTCCGGGGAGCTGTTTTTT
TRBV29-1	TRBJ1-2	few	TRBD1	CSVHTGGRDRGQEGYTF	TGCAGCGTCCACACGGGGGGCCGGGACAGGGGGCAGGAGGGCTACACCTTC
TRBV10-2	TRBJ1-6	-	-	CASSESIRQNSPLHF	TGCGCCAGCAGTGAGTCGATCAGGCAGAATTCACCCCTCCACTTT
TRBV29-1	TRBJ2-7	-	-	CSLRGVDTAHEQYF	TGCAGCTTACGGGGCGTGGACACCGCTCACGAGCAGTACTTC
TRBV29-1	TRBJ1-1	-	-	CSGGTYTEAFF	TGCAGCGGCGGGACGTACACTGAAGCTTTCTTT
TRBV7-9	TRBJ1-6	many	-	CASSLNFPDSPLHF	TGTGCCAGCAGCTTAAACTTCCCCGATTCACCCCTCCACTTT
TRBV15	TRBJ1-2	many	-	CATSRDSGFGYTF	TGTGCCACCAGCAGAGATTCAGGATTTGGCTACACCTTC
TRBV5-1	TRBJ2-7	many	-	CASSGDTHSYEQYF	TGCGCCAGCTCAGGTGACACCCACTCCTACGAGCAGTACTTC
TRBV7-9	TRBJ2-7	many	-	CASSLYLQGPEQYF	TGTGCCAGCAGCTTATACTTACAGGGACCCGAGCAGTACTTC
TRBV7-3	TRBJ2-5	many	-	CASSLTSTPGETQYF	TGTGCCAGCAGCTTGACTTCGACCCCGGGAGAGACCCAGTACTTC
TRBV15	TRBJ1-5	-	-	CATSRGSNQPQHF	TGTGCCACCAGCAGAGGTTCCAATCAGCCCCAGCATTTT
TRBV29-1	TRBJ1-4	-	-	CSVEGSGNEKLFF	TGCAGCGTTGAAGGCAGTGGGAATGAAAAACTGTTTTTT
TRBV18	TRBJ1-4	few	-	CASSPEATNEKLFF	TGTGCCAGCTCACCCGAAGCAACTAATGAAAAACTGTTTTTT
TRBV29-1	TRBJ2-2	-	TRBD2	CSVVAGEIGELFF	TGCAGCGTTGTAGCGGGAGAGATCGGGGAGCTGTTTTTT
TRBV20-1	TRBJ2-5	-	TRBD1	CSARDTDRGLETQYF	TGCAGTGCTAGAGACACGGACAGGGGGCTGGAGACCCAGTACTTC
TRBV29-1	TRBJ1-2	few	-	CSVEVVSNYYGYTF	TGCAGCGTTGAAGTCGTCAGCAACTACTATGGCTACACCTTC
TRBV9	TRBJ1-4	many	-	CASSAALTTNEKLFF	TGTGCCAGCAGCGCTGCCCTTACAACTAATGAAAAACTGTTTTTT
TRBV9	TRBJ1-3	-	-	CASSADWMAGNTIYF	TGTGCCAGCAGCGCCGACTGGATGGCTGGAAACACCATATATTTT
TRBV29-1	TRBJ2-7	-	-	CSVTGGTVYEQYF	TGCAGCGTAACCGGGGGGACAGTGTACGAGCAGTACTTC
TRBV28	TRBJ1-1	-	TRBD1	CASSPSTGFTEAFF	TGTGCCAGCAGTCCCTCGACAGGGTTCACTGAAGCTTTCTTT
TRBV10-3	TRBJ2-5	-	-	CAISGSPEGNQETQYF	TGTGCCATCAGTGGATCCCCGGAGGGGAACCAAGAGACCCAGTACTTC
TRBV30	TRBJ1-1	few	-	CAWSVLREAFF	TGTGCCTGGAGTGTACTCAGGGAAGCTTTCTTT
TRBV29-1	TRBJ1-2	many	-	CSVEHSYGYTF	TGCAGCGTTGAACACAGCTATGGCTACACCTTC
TRBV7-3	TRBJ1-1	-	TRBD1	CASSPLGQGAGTEAFF	TGTGCCAGCAGCCCACTTGGACAGGGGGCTGGAACTGAAGCTTTCTTT
TRBV20-1	TRBJ1-1	-	-	CSAREGTPYYPEAFF	TGCAGTGCTAGAGAGGGGACCCCATATTACCCTGAAGCTTTCTTT
TRBV7-9	TRBJ2-2	-	-	CASAPPGNTGELFF	TGTGCCAGCGCCCCACCGGGGAACACCGGGGAGCTGTTTTTT
TRBV9	TRBJ2-3	many	-	CASSETGLTDTQYF	TGTGCCAGCAGCGAAACAGGGCTTACAGATACGCAGTATTTT
TRBV7-3	TRBJ2-7	-	-	CASSLTSHQGTEQYF	TGTGCCAGCAGCCTGACTAGTCATCAAGGAACCGAGCAGTACTTC
TRBV10-3	TRBJ2-2	many	-	CAISGGHSNTGELFF	TGTGCCATCAGTGGGGGACATTCGAACACCGGGGAGCTGTTTTTT
TRBV6-1	TRBJ2-1	many	-	CASSAAGVSYNEQFF	TGTGCCAGCAGTGCTGCAGGGGTCTCCTACAATGAGCAGTTCTTC
TRBV9	TRBJ1-1	many	-	CASSVSQGKMLF	TGTGCCAGCAGCGTGTCACAGGGAAAGATGCTCTTT
TRBV20-1	TRBJ1-4	-	TRBD1	CSAPSGDRANEKLFF	TGCAGTGCTCCGAGCGGGGACAGGGCGAATGAAAAACTGTTTTTT
TRBV13	TRBJ1-6	-	-	CATSGNSPLHF	TGTGCTACCTCAGGGAATTCACCCCTCCACTTT
TRBV29-1	TRBJ2-2	few	TRBD1	CSVPGGAAGELFF	TGCAGCGTTCCAGGGGGCGCGGCCGGGGAGCTGTTTTTT
TRBV20-1	TRBJ1-1	-	-	CSARDSRVGTEAFF	TGCAGTGCTAGAGATTCGAGGGTGGGCACTGAAGCTTTCTTT
TRBV7-9	TRBJ1-5	-	-	CASSLTAGGSAQHF	TGTGCCAGCAGCTTAACGGCAGGAGGGTCGGCCCAGCATTTT
TRBV6-4	TRBJ1-1	-	-	CASSQNPGYTEAFF	TGTGCCAGCAGTCAAAACCCAGGGTACACTGAAGCTTTCTTT
TRBV7-2	TRBJ1-2	few	TRBD1	CASSLRQGGRYTF	TGTGCCAGCAGCTTGAGACAGGGTGGTCGCTACACCTTC
TRBV7-2	TRBJ1-1	-	TRBD1	CASSVGTAGRNTEAFF	TGTGCCAGCAGCGTAGGGACAGCCGGTAGGAACACTGAAGCTTTCTTT
TRBV7-2	TRBJ1-5	many	-	CASSLTPGIRQPQHF	TGTGCCAGCAGCTTAACTCCGGGCATACGCCAGCCCCAGCATTTT
TRBV30	TRBJ2-5	many	-	CAWSGGNGGTQYF	TGTGCCTGGAGTGGCGGGAACGGGGGGACCCAGTACTTC